These T cell receptor beta chains were read from a single sample in a study of T-cell reconstitution after alpha-beta-depleted transplantation in children. TCRdb fed the PCR reads into MiXCR, producing one record per CDR3 protein. The sample contains about 250,000 distinct CDR3 sequences, under 30% of which appear only once. Specimen: PBMCs, mostly from graft donor cells, collected 360 days after TCRalphabeta/CD19-depleted stem cell transplant. These receptors were taken from a female patient aged 2-9 years who had a stem cell transplant for congenital amegakaryocytic thrombocytopenia, so the T cells may come from the graft donor. Both conserved end residues are trimmed from each CDR3. Each record gives: V gene, CDR3 protein.

TRBV28 ASTSHPWQGWEYGYT
TRBV12-3/TRBV12-4 ASSFRTSGPTDTQY
TRBV20-1 SASRQTDTQY
TRBV12-3/TRBV12-4 ATFQRVSYGYT
TRBV12-3/TRBV12-4 ASSLWGHGANVLT
TRBV20-1 SARDLRLAGGYNEQF
TRBV19 ASTQGTSTDTQY
TRBV28 ASSSSQGGLDGYT
TRBV29-1 SVGGRYDEQY
TRBV6-2/TRBV6-3 ASSYPTGVAGVRETQY
TRBV9 ASSKRLAGGNSPTETQY
TRBV7-2 ASSLEVGGFNQPQH
TRBV10-3 AIARDGLDEAF
TRBV12-3/TRBV12-4 ASSINVGHNEQF
TRBV6-2/TRBV6-3 ASSYLGGNTGELF
TRBV12-3/TRBV12-4 ASSPRGQGGEKLF
TRBV2 ASSEDVVTNEKLF
TRBV24-1 ATSGDRARTDTQY
TRBV19 ASSIRPAGRDTEAF
TRBV4-3 ASSPKEPGGSGPLH
TRBV10-3 AIRRLAGSTDTQY
TRBV4-1 ASSQDRGMASGKVSYNEQF
TRBV7-9 ASSFQDFYNEQF
TRBV20-1 SAGFGAGVFEQY
TRBV20-1 SASPGPSEQY
TRBV28 ASSLRGGGHGELF
TRBV27 ASSLTGGVVYEQY
TRBV30 GRGEGKDSPLH
TRBV4-1 ASSQAAYNEQF